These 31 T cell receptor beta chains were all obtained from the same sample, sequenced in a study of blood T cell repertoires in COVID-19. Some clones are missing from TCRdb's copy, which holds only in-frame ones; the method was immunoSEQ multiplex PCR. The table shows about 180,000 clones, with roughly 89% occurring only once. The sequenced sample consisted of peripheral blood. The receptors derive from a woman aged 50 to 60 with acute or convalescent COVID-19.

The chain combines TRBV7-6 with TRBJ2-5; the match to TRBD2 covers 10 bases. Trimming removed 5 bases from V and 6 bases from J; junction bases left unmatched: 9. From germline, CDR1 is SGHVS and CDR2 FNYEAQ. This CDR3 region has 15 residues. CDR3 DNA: TGTGCCAGCAGCCGAGCGGCTAGCGGGGGTCAGACCCAGTACTTC. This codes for CASSRAASGGQTQYF.

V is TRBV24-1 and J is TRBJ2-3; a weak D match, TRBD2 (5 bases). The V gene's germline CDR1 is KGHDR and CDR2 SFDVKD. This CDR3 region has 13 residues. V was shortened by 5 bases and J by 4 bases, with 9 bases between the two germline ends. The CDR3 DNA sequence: TGTGCCACCAGTGCCCCTAGCTCAGATACGCAGTATTTT. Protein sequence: CATSAPSSDTQYF.

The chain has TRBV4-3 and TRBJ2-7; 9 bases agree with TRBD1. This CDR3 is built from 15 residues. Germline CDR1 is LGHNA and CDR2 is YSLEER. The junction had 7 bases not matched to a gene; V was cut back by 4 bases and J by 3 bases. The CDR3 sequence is CASSPTQGALYEQYF. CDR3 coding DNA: TGCGCCAGCAGCCCAACACAGGGGGCCCTCTACGAGCAGTACTTC.

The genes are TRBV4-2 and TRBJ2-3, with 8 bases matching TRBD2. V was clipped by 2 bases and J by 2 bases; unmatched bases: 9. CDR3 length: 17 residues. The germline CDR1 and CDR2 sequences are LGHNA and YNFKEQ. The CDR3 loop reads CASSQTVVAGYTDTQYF. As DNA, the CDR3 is TGTGCCAGCAGCCAAACCGTAGTAGCGGGGTACACAGATACGCAGTATTTT.

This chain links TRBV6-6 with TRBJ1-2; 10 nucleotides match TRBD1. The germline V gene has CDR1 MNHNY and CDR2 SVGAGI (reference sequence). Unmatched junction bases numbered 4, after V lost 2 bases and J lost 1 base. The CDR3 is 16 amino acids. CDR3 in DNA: TGTGCCAGCAGTTACACCGGGACAGGGGTTAACTATGGCTACACCTTC. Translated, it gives CASSYTGTGVNYGYTF.

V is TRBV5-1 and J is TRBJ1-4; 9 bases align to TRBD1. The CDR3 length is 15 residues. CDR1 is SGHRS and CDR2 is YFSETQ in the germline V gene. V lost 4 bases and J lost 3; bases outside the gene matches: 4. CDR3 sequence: CASSARQGANEKLFF. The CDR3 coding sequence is TGCGCCAGCAGCGCGAGACAGGGGGCTAATGAAAAACTGTTTTTT.

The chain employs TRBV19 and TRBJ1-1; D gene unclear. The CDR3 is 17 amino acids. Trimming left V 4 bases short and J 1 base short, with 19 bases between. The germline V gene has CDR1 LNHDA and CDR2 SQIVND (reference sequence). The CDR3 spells CASSTPKIQRPNTEAFF. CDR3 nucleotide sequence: TGTGCCAGTAGTACCCCAAAAATACAGAGACCGAACACTGAAGCTTTCTTT.

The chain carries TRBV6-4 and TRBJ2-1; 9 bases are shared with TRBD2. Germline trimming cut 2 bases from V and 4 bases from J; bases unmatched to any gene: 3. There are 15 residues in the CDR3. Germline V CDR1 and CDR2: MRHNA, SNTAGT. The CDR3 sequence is CASSDVSGGYNEQFF. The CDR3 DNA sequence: TGTGCCAGCAGTGACGTGAGCGGGGGGTACAATGAGCAGTTCTTC.

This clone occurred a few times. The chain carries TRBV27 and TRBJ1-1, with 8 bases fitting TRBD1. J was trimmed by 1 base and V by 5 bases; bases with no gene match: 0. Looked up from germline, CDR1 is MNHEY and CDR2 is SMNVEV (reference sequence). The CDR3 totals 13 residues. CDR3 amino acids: CASSGQGNTEAFF. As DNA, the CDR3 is TGTGCCAGCAGTGGACAGGGGAACACTGAAGCTTTCTTT.

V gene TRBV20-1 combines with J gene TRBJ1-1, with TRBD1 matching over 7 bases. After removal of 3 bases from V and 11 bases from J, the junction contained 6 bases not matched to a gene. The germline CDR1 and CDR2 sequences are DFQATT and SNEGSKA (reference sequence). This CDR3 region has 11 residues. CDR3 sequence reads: CSARAGGLAFF. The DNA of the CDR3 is TGCAGTGCTAGGGCAGGGGGGTTGGCTTTCTTT.

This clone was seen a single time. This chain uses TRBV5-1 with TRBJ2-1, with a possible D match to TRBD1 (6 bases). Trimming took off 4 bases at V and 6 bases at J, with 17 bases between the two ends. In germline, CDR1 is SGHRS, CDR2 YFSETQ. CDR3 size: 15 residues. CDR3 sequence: CASSHKTGLVNEQFF. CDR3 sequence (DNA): TGCGCCAGCAGCCACAAGACAGGTTTGGTCAATGAGCAGTTCTTC.

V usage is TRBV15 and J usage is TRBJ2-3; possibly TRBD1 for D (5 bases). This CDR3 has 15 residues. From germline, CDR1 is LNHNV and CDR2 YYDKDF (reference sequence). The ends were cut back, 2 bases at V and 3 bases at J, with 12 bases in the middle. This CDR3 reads CATSRSRQGTDTQYF. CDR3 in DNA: TGTGCCACCAGCAGAAGTAGGCAGGGAACAGATACGCAGTATTTT.

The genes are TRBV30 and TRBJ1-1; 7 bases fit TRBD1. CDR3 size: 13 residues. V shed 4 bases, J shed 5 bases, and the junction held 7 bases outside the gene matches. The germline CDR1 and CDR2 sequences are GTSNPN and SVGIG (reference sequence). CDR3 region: CAWKRQGGTEAFF. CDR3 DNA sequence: TGTGCCTGGAAGAGACAGGGTGGAACTGAAGCTTTCTTT.

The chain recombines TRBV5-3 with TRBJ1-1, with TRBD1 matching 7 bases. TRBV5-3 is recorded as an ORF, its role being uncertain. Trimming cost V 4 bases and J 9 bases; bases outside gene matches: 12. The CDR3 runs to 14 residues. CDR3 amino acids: CARSPAGKGAQAFF. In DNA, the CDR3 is TGTGCCAGAAGCCCGGCCGGAAAGGGGGCTCAAGCTTTCTTT.

The CDR3 loop reads CASAGTGGYGYTF. CDR3 nucleotides: TGTGCCAGCGCCGGGACAGGGGGCTATGGCTACACCTTC. The chain links TRBV6-5 to TRBJ1-2, with TRBD1 identical over 11 bases. From germline, CDR1 is MNHEY and CDR2 SVGAGI. This CDR3 has 13 amino acids. J was trimmed by 4 bases and V by 8 bases; bases with no gene match: 3.

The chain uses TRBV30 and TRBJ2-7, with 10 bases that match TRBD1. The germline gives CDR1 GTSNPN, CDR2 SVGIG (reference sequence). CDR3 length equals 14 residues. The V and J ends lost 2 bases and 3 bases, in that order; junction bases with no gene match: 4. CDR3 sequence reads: CAWSTGTGDYEQYF. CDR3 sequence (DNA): TGTGCCTGGAGTACCGGGACAGGGGACTACGAGCAGTACTTC.

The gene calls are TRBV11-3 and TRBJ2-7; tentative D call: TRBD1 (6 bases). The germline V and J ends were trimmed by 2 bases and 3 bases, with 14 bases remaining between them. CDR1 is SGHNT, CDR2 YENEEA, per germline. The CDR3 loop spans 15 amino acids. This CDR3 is CASSLIEVQGYEQYF. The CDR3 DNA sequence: TGTGCCAGCAGCTTAATTGAGGTACAGGGCTACGAGCAGTACTTC.

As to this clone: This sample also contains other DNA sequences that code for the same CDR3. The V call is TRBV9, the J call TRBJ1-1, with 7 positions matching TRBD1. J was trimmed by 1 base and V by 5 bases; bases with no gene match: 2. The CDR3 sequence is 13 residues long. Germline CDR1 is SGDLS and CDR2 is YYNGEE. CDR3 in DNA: TGTGCCAGCAGTCGGACAGGGAACACTGAAGCTTTCTTT. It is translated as CASSRTGNTEAFF. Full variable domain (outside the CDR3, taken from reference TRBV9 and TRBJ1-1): DSGVTQTPKHLITATGQRVTLRCSPRSGDLSVYWYQQSLDQGLQFLIQYYNGEERAKGNILERFSAQQFPDLHSELNLSSLELGDSALYFCASSRTGNTEAFFGQGTRLTVV.

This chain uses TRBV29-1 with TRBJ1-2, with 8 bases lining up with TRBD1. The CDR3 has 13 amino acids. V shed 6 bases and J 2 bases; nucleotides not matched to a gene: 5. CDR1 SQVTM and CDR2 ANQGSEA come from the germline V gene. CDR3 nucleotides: TGCAGCGTCTCGGACAGGGCAAACTATGGCTACACCTTC. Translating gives CSVSDRANYGYTF.

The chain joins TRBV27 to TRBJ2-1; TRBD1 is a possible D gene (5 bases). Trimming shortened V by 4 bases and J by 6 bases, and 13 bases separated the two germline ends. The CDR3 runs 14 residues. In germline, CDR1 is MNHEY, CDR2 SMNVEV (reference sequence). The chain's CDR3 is CASSSFGASNEQFF. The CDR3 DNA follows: TGTGCCAGCAGTTCTTTTGGGGCTAGCAATGAGCAGTTCTTC.

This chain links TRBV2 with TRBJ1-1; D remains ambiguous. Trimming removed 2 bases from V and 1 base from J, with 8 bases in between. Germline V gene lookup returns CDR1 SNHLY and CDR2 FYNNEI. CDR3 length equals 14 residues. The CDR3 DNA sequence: TGTGCCAGCAGTGAACTTCCAGGGAACACTGAAGCTTTCTTT. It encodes CASSELPGNTEAFF.

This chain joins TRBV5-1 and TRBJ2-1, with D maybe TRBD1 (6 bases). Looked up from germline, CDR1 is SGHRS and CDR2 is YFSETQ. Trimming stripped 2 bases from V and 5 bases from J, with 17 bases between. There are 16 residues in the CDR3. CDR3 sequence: CASSFTPGASDNEQFF. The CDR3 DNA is TGCGCCAGCAGCTTTACCCCAGGGGCAAGTGACAATGAGCAGTTCTTC. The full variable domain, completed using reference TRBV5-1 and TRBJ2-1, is KAGVTQTPRYLIKTRGQQVTLSCSPISGHRSVSWYQQTPGQGLQFLFEYFSETQRNKGNFPGRFSGRQFSNSRSEMNVSTLELGDSALYLCASSFTPGASDNEQFFGPGTRLTVL.

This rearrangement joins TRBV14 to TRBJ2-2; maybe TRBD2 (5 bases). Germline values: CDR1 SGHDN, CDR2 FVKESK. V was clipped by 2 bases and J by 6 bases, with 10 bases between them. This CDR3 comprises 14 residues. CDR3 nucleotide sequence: TGTGCCAGCAGCCAACTCCGGGGAGCCGGGGAGCTGTTTTTT. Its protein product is CASSQLRGAGELFF.

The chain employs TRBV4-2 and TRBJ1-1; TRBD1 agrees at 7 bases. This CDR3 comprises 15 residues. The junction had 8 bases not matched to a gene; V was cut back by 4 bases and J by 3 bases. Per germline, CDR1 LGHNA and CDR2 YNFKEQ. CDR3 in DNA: TGTGCCAGCAGCCGACGACGAGACAGGGACACTGAAGCTTTCTTT. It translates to CASSRRRDRDTEAFF.

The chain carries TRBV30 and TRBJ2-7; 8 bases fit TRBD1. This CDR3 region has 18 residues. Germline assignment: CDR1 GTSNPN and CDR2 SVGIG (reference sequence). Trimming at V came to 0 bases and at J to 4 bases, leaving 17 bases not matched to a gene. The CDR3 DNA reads TGTGCCTGGAGTGTAGGACAGGGTCCCGCGGTCCGGAAGTACGAGCAGTACTTC. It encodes CAWSVGQGPAVRKYEQYF.

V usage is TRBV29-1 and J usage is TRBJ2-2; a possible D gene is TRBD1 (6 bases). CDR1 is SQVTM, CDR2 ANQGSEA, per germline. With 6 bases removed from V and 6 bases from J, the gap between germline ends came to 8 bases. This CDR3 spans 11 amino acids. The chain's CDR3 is CSVEGAGELFF. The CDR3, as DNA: TGCAGCGTCGAGGGGGCCGGGGAGCTGTTTTTT.

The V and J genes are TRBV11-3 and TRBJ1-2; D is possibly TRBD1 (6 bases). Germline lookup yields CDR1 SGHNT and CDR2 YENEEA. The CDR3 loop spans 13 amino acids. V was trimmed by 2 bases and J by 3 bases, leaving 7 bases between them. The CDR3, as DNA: TGTGCCAGCAGCTTAAGACAGGACTATGGCTACACCTTC. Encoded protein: CASSLRQDYGYTF.

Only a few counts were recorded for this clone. The CDR3 protein is CASSQGSLAKNIQYF. In DNA, the CDR3 is TGTGCCAGCAGTCAGGGATCCCTAGCCAAAAACATTCAGTACTTC. J is TRBJ2-4 and V is TRBV28; a possible D gene is TRBD1 (5 bases). CDR3 length: 15 amino acids. Deletions cut 5 bases from V and 0 bases from J, with 11 bases between. Germline V lookup: CDR1 MDHEN, CDR2 SYDVKM.

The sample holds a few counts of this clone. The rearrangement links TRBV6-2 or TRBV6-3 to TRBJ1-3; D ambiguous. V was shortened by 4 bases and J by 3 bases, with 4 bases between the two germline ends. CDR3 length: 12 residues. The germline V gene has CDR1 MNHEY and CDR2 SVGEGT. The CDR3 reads CASSSNGNTIYF. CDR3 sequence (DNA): TGTGCCAGCAGTTCTAATGGAAACACCATATATTTT.

The CDR3 DNA reads TGCGCCAGCAGCTTGGTAGAAGCAGATACGCAGTATTTT. Translated: CASSLVEADTQYF. This chain uses TRBV5-1 with TRBJ2-3; D uncertain. This CDR3 is built from 13 residues. V was pared by 0 bases and J by 4 bases, with 6 bases between. CDR1 is SGHRS and CDR2 is YFSETQ in the germline V gene.

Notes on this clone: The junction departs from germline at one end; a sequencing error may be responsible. The CDR3 nucleotides are TGTGCCATCAGTGATGAAGTACAGGGGGCCGCGGATCATAGCTTT. Amino acid sequence: CAISDEVQGAADHSF. The chain employs TRBV10-3 and TRBJ1-1; TRBD1 aligns across 9 bases. Germline-derived CDR1 and CDR2 are ENHRY and SYGVKD. The CDR3 length is 15 residues.